The clone carrying this T cell receptor beta chain was detected many times. Per the study methods: Amplified reference gene primers provided the basis for estimating nucleated cell counts. Profiling relied on immunoSEQ multiplex PCR, and the TCRdb table lists in-frame clones only, not all of them. Clone size and the V and J calls come from that table; the DNA yielded D and trimming. Among fewer than 350,000 clones, around nine tenths were seen once, and the ten largest hold approximately 7.5%. These data belong to a study of blood T cell repertoires in COVID-19. At the level of the study: From the United States, Italy and Spain came samples of acute and convalescent COVID-19. Sample material is recorded as cDNA or gDNA derived from T cells, B-cell-depleted T cells, or PBMCs.

Those enrolled in Seattle joined during active infection and were followed longitudinally afterward. The source is a woman in her twenties or thirties with COVID-19, enrolled during active disease. Sequenced input: peripheral blood.

The CDR3 here is CASSMGQAKEAFF. The CDR3 DNA is TGTGCCAGTAGTATGGGGCAGGCTAAAGAAGCTTTCTTT. The chain couples TRBV19 to TRBJ1-1; D possibly corresponds to TRBD1 (5 bases). This CDR3 comprises 13 residues. V shed 3 bases and J shed 8 bases, with 13 bases lying between them. The V gene's germline CDR1 is LNHDA and CDR2 SQIVND (reference sequence).